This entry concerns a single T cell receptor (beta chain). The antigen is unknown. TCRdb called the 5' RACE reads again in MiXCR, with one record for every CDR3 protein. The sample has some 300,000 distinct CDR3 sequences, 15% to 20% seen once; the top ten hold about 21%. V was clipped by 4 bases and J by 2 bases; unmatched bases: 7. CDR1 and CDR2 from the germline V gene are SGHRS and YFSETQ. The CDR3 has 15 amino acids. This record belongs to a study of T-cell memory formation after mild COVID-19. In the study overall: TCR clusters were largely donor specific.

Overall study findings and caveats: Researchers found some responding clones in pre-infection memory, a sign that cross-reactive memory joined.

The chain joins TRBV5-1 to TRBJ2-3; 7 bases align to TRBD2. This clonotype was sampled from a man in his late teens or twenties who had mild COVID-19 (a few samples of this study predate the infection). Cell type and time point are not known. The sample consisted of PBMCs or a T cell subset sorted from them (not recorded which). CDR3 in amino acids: CASSPLASLTDTQYF. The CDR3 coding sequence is TGCGCCAGCAGCCCACTAGCGTCACTCACAGATACGCAGTATTTT.